This TCR beta chain is from a study of vaccination and CD4 T cells after COVID-19. V lost 1 base to trimming and J lost 0 bases, with 3 bases between them. The germline CDR1 and CDR2 sequences are DFQATT and SNEGSKA (reference sequence). This CDR3 spans 12 amino acids. Sequencing of the DNA from cultured CD4+ T cells was carried out with the Oncomine TCR Beta short-read assay. TCRdb itself ran the PCR reads through MiXCR, one entry per CDR3 protein. The sample contains 6,000 to 7,000 distinct CDR3 sequences, around 45% of which appear only once. As for this clonotype: The antigen is undetermined.

The treatment: roughly nine-day PBMC culture with coronavirus spike peptide pools or control peptides (ViraFEST assay). The V call is TRBV20-1, the J call TRBJ1-1, with D hard to call. The sequence derives from a human donor who had recovered from COVID-19. Sequencing was carried out using CD4+ T cells from blood, cultured in vitro. CDR3 sequence reads: CSARVMNTEAFF. Here the CDR3 DNA reads TGCAGTGCTAGAGTGATGAACACTGAAGCTTTCTTT.